This is a list of T cell receptor beta chains from one sample in a study of identical twins. TCRdb fed the 5' RACE reads into MiXCR, producing one record per CDR3 protein. The sample holds 400,000 to 550,000 distinct CDR3 sequences, 20% to 25% seen once. The same specimen was also included in a second study, on T cells expressing NK-cell markers.

Sequencing input: CD4+ T cells sorted from blood. The receptors were gathered from a woman younger than 30 in good health. The CDR3 runs from the conserved cysteine through the conserved F or W. A D gene is named only where the DNA matches it firmly. Some rows have no size entry. The others give once, few or many, or a class for an expanded clone.

d_gene,j_gene,v_gene,abundance,CDR3aa,CDR3nt
TRBD2,TRBJ2-3,TRBV12-3/TRBV12-4,few,CASSRMGGVLTDTQYF,TGTGCCAGCAGCCGAATGGGGGGGGTCCTCACAGATACGCAGTATTTT
TRBD2,TRBJ2-1,TRBV6-2/TRBV6-3,few,CASSSRAGGPHEQFF,TGTGCCAGCAGTTCGCGAGCGGGAGGGCCCCATGAGCAGTTCTTC
NA,TRBJ1-5,TRBV2,NA,CASRSEAGQPQHF,TGTGCCAGCAGGAGTGAGGCGGGTCAGCCCCAGCATTTT
TRBD2,TRBJ2-1,TRBV20-1,NA,CSARLSGEAYNEQFF,TGCAGTGCTAGACTTAGCGGGGAGGCCTACAATGAGCAGTTCTTC
NA,TRBJ2-1,TRBV5-1,NA,CASSFLSDNEQFF,TGCGCCAGCAGCTTTCTGTCTGACAATGAGCAGTTCTTC
NA,TRBJ2-1,TRBV29-1,many,CSVVRGTYNEQFF,TGCAGCGTTGTGAGGGGTACCTACAATGAGCAGTTCTTC
NA,TRBJ1-2,TRBV6-1,NA,CASRNSGNYGYTF,TGTGCCAGCAGAAATTCAGGGAACTATGGCTACACCTTC
TRBD1,TRBJ2-7,TRBV6-1,NA,CASNYRTGAYEQYF,TGTGCCAGCAACTATCGGACAGGAGCCTACGAGCAGTACTTC
NA,TRBJ1-2,TRBV12-3/TRBV12-4,once,CASTPLPNYGYTF,TGTGCCAGCACCCCCTTGCCTAACTATGGCTACACCTTC
NA,TRBJ2-3,TRBV12-3/TRBV12-4,few,CASSLGHDATDTQYF,TGTGCCAGCAGTTTAGGGCACGACGCCACAGATACGCAGTATTTT
NA,TRBJ2-2,TRBV7-2,many,CASSPNTGELFF,TGTGCCAGCAGCCCAAACACCGGGGAGCTGTTTTTT
NA,TRBJ2-3,TRBV28,once,CASKGTAGTQYF,TGTGCCAGCAAGGGGACCGCGGGTACGCAGTATTTT
NA,TRBJ1-1,TRBV29-1,NA,CSVDMNTEAFF,TGCAGCGTTGATATGAACACTGAAGCTTTCTTT
TRBD1,TRBJ2-5,TRBV20-1,NA,CSASRDSIQETQYF,TGCAGTGCGAGCCGGGACAGCATTCAAGAGACCCAGTACTTC
NA,TRBJ1-1,TRBV12-3/TRBV12-4,NA,CASSFEQVSTEAFF,TGTGCCAGCAGTTTCGAACAGGTTAGCACTGAAGCTTTCTTT
TRBD2,TRBJ2-7,TRBV12-3/TRBV12-4,NA,CASKTGTSGRYEQYF,TGTGCCAGCAAAACCGGGACTAGCGGAAGATACGAGCAGTACTTC
NA,TRBJ2-1,TRBV6-1,NA,CASSVRWLSTYNEQFF,TGTGCCAGCAGTGTTCGATGGCTTTCTACCTACAATGAGCAGTTCTTC
NA,TRBJ2-7,TRBV3-1,NA,CASSPGGASYEQYF,TGTGCCAGCAGCCCGGGCGGGGCCTCCTACGAGCAGTACTTC
NA,TRBJ2-6,TRBV2,NA,CASSPLATGANVLTF,TGTGCCAGCAGTCCTTTAGCTACGGGGGCCAACGTCCTGACTTTC
TRBD2,TRBJ2-5,TRBV7-2,NA,CASSSGLAGTHETQYF,TGTGCCAGCAGCTCCGGACTAGCGGGAACCCACGAGACCCAGTACTTC
NA,TRBJ2-5,TRBV9,NA,CASSVKSGETQYF,TGTGCCAGCAGCGTAAAGAGTGGAGAGACCCAGTACTTC
NA,TRBJ2-1,TRBV5-1,few,CASSLVRVTYNEQFF,TGCGCCAGCAGCTTGGTGCGGGTCACCTACAATGAGCAGTTCTTC
TRBD2,TRBJ2-5,TRBV19,NA,CASSISGRGGQETQYF,TGTGCCAGTAGTATATCAGGACGGGGGGGACAAGAGACCCAGTACTTC
NA,TRBJ2-2,TRBV12-5,few,CASGPPYRTGELFF,TGTGCTAGTGGTCCGCCATACCGAACCGGGGAGCTGTTTTTT
NA,TRBJ2-7,TRBV5-6,NA,CASTRRGLYEQYF,TGTGCCAGCACCCGCCGGGGTCTCTACGAGCAGTACTTC
TRBD2,TRBJ2-1,TRBV20-1,few,CSARDSSGPKPNEQFF,TGCAGTGCTAGGGATTCTAGCGGCCCCAAGCCCAATGAGCAGTTCTTC
NA,TRBJ2-4,TRBV27,NA,CATPGVIGKNIQYF,TGTGCCACCCCGGGGGTAATCGGCAAAAACATTCAGTACTTC
NA,TRBJ2-2,TRBV15,few,CATSRAGTNTGELFF,TGTGCCACCAGCAGAGCCGGCACCAACACCGGGGAGCTGTTTTTT
NA,TRBJ2-7,TRBV19,few,CASSPRDRSYEQYF,TGTGCCAGTAGTCCGCGGGACAGATCCTACGAGCAGTACTTC
NA,TRBJ2-1,TRBV6-2/TRBV6-3,few,CASRQQGMSYNEQFF,TGTGCCAGCAGGCAACAGGGAATGTCCTACAATGAGCAGTTCTTC
NA,TRBJ1-5,TRBV2,few,CASSEERSNQPQHF,TGTGCCAGCAGTGAAGAAAGGAGCAATCAGCCCCAGCATTTT
TRBD1,TRBJ2-7,TRBV7-3,few,CASSLEGASGYEQYF,TGTGCCAGCAGCTTAGAGGGGGCCTCCGGATACGAGCAGTACTTC
NA,TRBJ1-6,TRBV18,NA,CASSDTYDSPLHF,TGTGCCAGCTCAGACACGTATGATTCACCCCTCCACTTT
TRBD1,TRBJ2-7,TRBV20-1,few,CSARTGQGAHEQYF,TGCAGTGCTAGAACCGGACAGGGGGCCCACGAGCAGTACTTC
NA,TRBJ2-3,TRBV10-3,few,CAISEVAPRTQYF,TGTGCCATCAGTGAGGTTGCCCCACGTACGCAGTATTTT
NA,TRBJ2-2,TRBV5-1,NA,CASSLEVPTGELFF,TGCGCCAGCAGCTTGGAGGTCCCCACCGGGGAGCTGTTTTTT
TRBD2,TRBJ2-2,TRBV5-1,few,CASTLAENTGELFF,TGCGCCAGCACCCTAGCGGAGAACACCGGGGAGCTGTTTTTT
NA,TRBJ2-2,TRBV5-1,few,CASSPQGPGTGELFF,TGCGCCAGCAGCCCCCAGGGGCCGGGCACCGGGGAGCTGTTTTTT
TRBD1,TRBJ2-3,TRBV11-3,NA,CASRVRDRAIDTQYF,TGTGCCAGCAGGGTCCGGGACAGGGCGATAGATACGCAGTATTTT
TRBD1,TRBJ2-7,TRBV5-1,NA,CASSQTGSAYEQYF,TGCGCCAGCAGCCAGACAGGGTCTGCCTACGAGCAGTACTTC
NA,TRBJ2-5,TRBV20-1,NA,CSASSGAGETQYF,TGCAGTGCTAGCTCGGGGGCCGGAGAGACCCAGTACTTC
TRBD2,TRBJ2-1,TRBV29-1,NA,CSVVTSGETEQFF,TGCAGCGTTGTCACTAGCGGGGAAACTGAGCAGTTCTTC
NA,TRBJ2-3,TRBV7-6,few,CASSPLPSVGSYTQYF,TGTGCCAGCAGCCCTCTTCCTAGCGTGGGGAGCTATACGCAGTATTTT
NA,TRBJ2-7,TRBV9,few,CASSVGESRVEQYF,TGTGCCAGCAGCGTAGGAGAGAGTAGGGTGGAGCAGTACTTC
TRBD1,TRBJ2-1,TRBV6-5,few,CASRRQGMGYNEQFF,TGTGCCAGCAGAAGACAGGGGATGGGGTACAATGAGCAGTTCTTC
TRBD1,TRBJ1-5,TRBV6-2/TRBV6-3,NA,CASSYRPDRGQWGNQPQHF,TGTGCCAGCAGTTACCGACCCGACAGGGGGCAATGGGGCAATCAGCCCCAGCATTTT
TRBD1,TRBJ2-1,TRBV20-1,NA,CSARGDRGRTYNEQFF,TGCAGTGCTAGAGGGGACAGGGGGAGGACCTACAATGAGCAGTTCTTC
NA,TRBJ1-2,TRBV7-2,few,CASRAGLNYGYTF,TGTGCCAGCAGGGCAGGGTTGAACTATGGCTACACCTTC
TRBD2,TRBJ2-3,TRBV5-1,NA,CASSLVGREGLRDTQYF,TGCGCCAGCAGCTTGGTAGGGCGGGAGGGCCTCAGAGATACGCAGTATTTT
TRBD1,TRBJ2-2,TRBV7-3,few,CASSPTGLNTGELFF,TGTGCCAGCAGCCCGACAGGGCTGAACACCGGGGAGCTGTTTTTT
TRBD2,TRBJ2-5,TRBV29-1,many,CSGLAGGETQYF,TGCAGCGGACTAGCGGGTGGGGAGACCCAGTACTTC
TRBD1,TRBJ1-6,TRBV5-1,NA,CASSLTGTENSPLHF,TGCGCCAGCAGCTTGACCGGGACAGAGAATTCACCCCTCCACTTT
TRBD2,TRBJ2-1,TRBV25-1,NA,CASSEPGLAYEQFF,TGTGCCAGCAGTGAACCGGGACTAGCGTATGAGCAGTTCTTC
TRBD2,TRBJ2-7,TRBV7-2,few,CASSLVGSGTTYEQYF,TGTGCCAGCAGCTTAGTAGGTAGCGGGACCACCTACGAGCAGTACTTC
NA,TRBJ1-6,TRBV4-2,many,CASSQEDGNSPLHF,TGTGCCAGCAGCCAAGAGGACGGAAATTCACCCCTCCACTTT
TRBD2,TRBJ2-5,TRBV5-1,NA,CASFLGAGGLGETQYF,TGCGCCAGCTTCCTCGGAGCGGGGGGGCTCGGAGAGACCCAGTACTTC
NA,TRBJ2-5,TRBV4-3,few,CASSQDKSVGTQYF,TGCGCCAGCAGCCAAGATAAGTCAGTCGGGACCCAGTACTTC
TRBD1,TRBJ1-2,TRBV29-1,many,CSVPGQPSYGYTF,TGCAGCGTCCCGGGACAGCCGTCCTATGGCTACACCTTC
TRBD2,TRBJ2-7,TRBV7-2,NA,CASSLLSSGRNGEQYF,TGTGCCAGCAGCTTGCTATCTAGCGGGAGAAATGGCGAGCAGTACTTC